The 6 T cell receptor beta chains reported below all come from one sample, sequenced in a study of vaccination effects on CD4 cells after COVID-19. What these receptors recognize is not known. Before sequencing took place, the ViraFEST assay used viral peptide pools to expand antigen-specific CD4+ T cells. Following a roughly ten-day culture, CD4+ T cells were purified. Vaccine recipients had no previous SARS-CoV-2 infection; their nucleocapsid antibodies were negative. Here immunoSEQ multiplex PCR was the method, and the copy in TCRdb shows in-frame clones only, minus some. Of nearly 35,000 clones in the sample, approximately 73% were seen once. The specimen comprised CD4+ T cells from PBMCs cultured with HCoV-OC43 spike peptides, sampled before COVID-19 vaccination. Subset in this sample: HCoV-OC43 spike overlapping peptide pool stimulation. The receptors derive from a human donor who received a COVID-19 vaccine.

The rearrangement links TRBV19 to TRBJ2-1; D is perhaps TRBD1 or TRBD2 (7 bases each). The CDR3 totals 14 residues. Germline V gene sequence: CDR1 LNHDA, CDR2 SQIVND (reference sequence). V was cut by 6 bases and J by 7 bases, with 16 bases left in between. CDR3 residues: CASRAGGGLNEQFF. CDR3 nucleotides: TGTGCCAGTAGGGCAGGGGGGGGGCTAAATGAGCAGTTCTTC.

This chain uses TRBV5-1 with TRBJ2-2; 10 nucleotides align to TRBD2. Germline CDR1 and CDR2: SGHRS and YFSETQ. Trimming cost V 2 bases and J 7 bases; bases outside gene matches: 8. CDR3 length: 16 residues. This CDR3 reads CASSFGTSVLHGELFF. The CDR3 coding sequence is TGCGCCAGCAGCTTTGGGACTAGCGTACTGCACGGGGAGCTGTTTTTT.

This clone was detected a few times. V usage is TRBV29-1 and J usage is TRBJ2-1, with D unclear. CDR3 length: 12 amino acids. V was cut by 4 bases and J by 4 bases, with 8 bases left in between. The V gene's germline CDR1 is SQVTM and CDR2 ANQGSEA. CDR3 bases: TGCAGCGTTGTCGGCGTGTACAATGAGCAGTTCTTC. It specifies CSVVGVYNEQFF.

This chain joins TRBV5-4 and TRBJ2-3; TRBD2 agrees at 7 bases. The CDR3 loop spans 14 amino acids. Germline-derived CDR1 and CDR2 are SGHNT and YYREEE (reference sequence). V dropped 1 base and J dropped 1; count of bases not matched to a gene: 0. The CDR3 region has the DNA TGTGCCAGCAGCTTGCGGGGGGGCACAGATACGCAGTATTTT. Its translation: CASSLRGGTDTQYF.

The chain recombines TRBV4-2 with TRBJ2-2; D tentatively reads TRBD1 or TRBD2 (5 bases each). Trimming pared 4 bases from V and 1 base from J, leaving 10 bases between. This CDR3 comprises 15 residues. CDR1 and CDR2 (germline): LGHNA, YNFKEQ. This chain's CDR3 is CASSPRDGNTGELFF. CDR3 coding DNA: TGTGCCAGCAGCCCCCGGGACGGGAACACCGGGGAGCTGTTTTTT.

This clone showed up just once. V usage is TRBV11-2 and J usage is TRBJ1-5, with 7 bases that match TRBD1. Germline assignment: CDR1 SGHAT and CDR2 FQNNGV. The CDR3 contains 16 residues. V lost 3 bases to trimming and J lost 0 bases; unmatched junction nucleotides: 5. Here the CDR3 DNA reads TGTGCCAGCAGCTTGGGAACAGGGGTTAGCAATCAGCCCCAGCATTTT. Encoded protein: CASSLGTGVSNQPQHF. Filled out from reference TRBV11-2 and TRBJ1-5, the complete variable domain reads EAGVAQSPRYKIIEKRQSVAFWCNPISGHATLYWYQQILGQGPKLLIQFQNNGVVDDSQLPKDRFSAERLKGVDSTLKIQPAKLEDSAVYLCASSLGTGVSNQPQHFGDGTRLSIL.